This T cell receptor beta chain is drawn from a study of T-cell reconstitution after alpha-beta-depleted transplantation in children. Overall study findings and caveats: From newly produced T cells came most of the T-cell counts and diversity one year after transplant.

Construction of the TCRbeta library involved unique molecular identifiers. MiXCR, applied by TCRdb to the PCR reads, yields one record per CDR3 protein. The sample shows roughly 220,000 distinct CDR3 sequences, about 8.7% of them seen only once. Concerning this clonotype itself: As yet, its antigen is unknown.

CDR1 is SGHRS, CDR2 YFSETQ, per germline. The CDR3 covers 16 residues. The ends were cut back, 4 bases at V and 0 bases at J, with 16 bases in the middle. The genes are TRBV5-1 and TRBJ1-1; TRBD1 is a possible D gene (5 bases). This receptor was identified in a male patient between 2 and 9 years old who had a stem cell transplant for acute myeloid leukemia, so the T cells may come from the graft donor. Sequences were derived from PBMCs, mostly from graft donor cells, sampled 360 days after TCRalphabeta/CD19-depleted stem cell transplant. The CDR3 loop reads CASSHGMTVMNTEAFF. CDR3 nucleotide sequence: TGCGCCAGCAGCCACGGTATGACAGTCATGAACACTGAAGCTTTCTTT.